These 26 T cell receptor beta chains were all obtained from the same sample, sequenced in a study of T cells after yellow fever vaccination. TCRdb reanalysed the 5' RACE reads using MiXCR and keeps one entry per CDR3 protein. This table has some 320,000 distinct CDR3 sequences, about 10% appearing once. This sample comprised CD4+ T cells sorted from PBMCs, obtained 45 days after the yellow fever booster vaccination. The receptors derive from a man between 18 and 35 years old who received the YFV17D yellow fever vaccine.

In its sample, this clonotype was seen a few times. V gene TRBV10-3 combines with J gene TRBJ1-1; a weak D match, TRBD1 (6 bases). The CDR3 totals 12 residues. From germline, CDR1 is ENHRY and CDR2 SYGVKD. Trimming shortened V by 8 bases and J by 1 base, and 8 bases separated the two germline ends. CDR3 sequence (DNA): TGTGCCATCGGGGGACAGAACACTGAAGCTTTCTTT. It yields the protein CAIGGQNTEAFF.

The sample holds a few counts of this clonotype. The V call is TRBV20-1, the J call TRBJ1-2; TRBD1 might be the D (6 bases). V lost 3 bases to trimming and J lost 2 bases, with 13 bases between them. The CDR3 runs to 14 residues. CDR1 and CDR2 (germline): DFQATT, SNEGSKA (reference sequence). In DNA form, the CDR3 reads TGCAGTGCTAGTACAGGGAGGGCGAACTATGGCTACACCTTC. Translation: CSASTGRANYGYTF.

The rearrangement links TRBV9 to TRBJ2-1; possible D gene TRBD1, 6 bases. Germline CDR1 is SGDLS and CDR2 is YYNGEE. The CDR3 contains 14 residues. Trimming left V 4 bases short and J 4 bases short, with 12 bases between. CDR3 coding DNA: TGTGCCAGCAGCCCCGCCAGGGGATACAATGAGCAGTTCTTC. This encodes CASSPARGYNEQFF. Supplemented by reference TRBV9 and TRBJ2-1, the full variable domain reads DSGVTQTPKHLITATGQRVTLRCSPRSGDLSVYWYQQSLDQGLQFLIQYYNGEERAKGNILERFSAQQFPDLHSELNLSSLELGDSALYFCASSPARGYNEQFFGPGTRLTVL.

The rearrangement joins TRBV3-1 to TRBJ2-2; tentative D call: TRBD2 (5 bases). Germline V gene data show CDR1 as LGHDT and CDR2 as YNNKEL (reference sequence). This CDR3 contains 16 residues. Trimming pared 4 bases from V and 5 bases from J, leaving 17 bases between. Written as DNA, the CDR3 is TGTGCCAGCAGCCTAAGAGGACGGAGGTTAACCGGGGAGCTGTTTTTT. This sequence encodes CASSLRGRRLTGELFF.

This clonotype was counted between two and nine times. CDR3 protein: CASSPPASRVNTEAFF. The CDR3, as DNA: TGTGCCAGCTCACCACCGGCTTCCAGGGTGAACACTGAAGCTTTCTTT. The chain carries TRBV18 and TRBJ1-1; D may be TRBD1 (5 bases). The germline gives CDR1 KGHSH, CDR2 LQKENI. Trimming stripped 0 bases from V and 0 bases from J, with 11 bases between. The CDR3 loop spans 16 amino acids.

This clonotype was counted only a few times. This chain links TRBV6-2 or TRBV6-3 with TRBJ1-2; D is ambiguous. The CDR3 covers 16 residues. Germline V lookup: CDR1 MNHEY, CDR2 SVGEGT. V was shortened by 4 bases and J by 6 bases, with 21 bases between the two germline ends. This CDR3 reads CASSFRARDNPDGYTF. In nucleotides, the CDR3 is TGTGCCAGCAGTTTTAGAGCCAGAGATAACCCGGATGGCTACACCTTC.

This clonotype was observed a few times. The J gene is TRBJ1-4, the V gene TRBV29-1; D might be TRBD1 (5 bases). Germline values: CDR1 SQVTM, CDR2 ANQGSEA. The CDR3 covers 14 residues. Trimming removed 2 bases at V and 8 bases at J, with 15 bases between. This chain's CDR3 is CSVEPRDDREKLFF. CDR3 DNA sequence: TGCAGCGTTGAACCAAGGGACGACCGGGAAAAACTGTTTTTT.

The CDR3 sequence is CASSQGLAGINTGELFF. The CDR3 DNA follows: TGCGCCAGCAGCCAAGGGCTAGCGGGGATAAACACCGGGGAGCTGTTTTTT. The rearrangement joins TRBV4-1 to TRBJ2-2, with 9 nucleotides matching TRBD2. CDR1 MGHRA and CDR2 YSYEKL come from the germline V gene. This CDR3 contains 17 residues. J gave up 2 bases and V 1 base, and 5 bases lay outside the gene matches.

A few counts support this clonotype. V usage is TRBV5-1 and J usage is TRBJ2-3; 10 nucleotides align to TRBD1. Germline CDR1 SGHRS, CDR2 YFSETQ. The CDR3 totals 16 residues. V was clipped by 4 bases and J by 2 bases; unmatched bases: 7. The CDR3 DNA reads TGCGCCAGCAGCCCTCCGACAGGGGGCAACACAGATACGCAGTATTTT. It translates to CASSPPTGGNTDTQYF.

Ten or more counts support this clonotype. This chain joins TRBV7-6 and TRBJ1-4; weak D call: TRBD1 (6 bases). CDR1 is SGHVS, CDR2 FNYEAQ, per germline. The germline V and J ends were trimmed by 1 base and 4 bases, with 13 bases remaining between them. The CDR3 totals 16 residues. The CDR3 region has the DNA TGTGCCAGCAGCTTAGGGGGGCTCTATCTTAATGAAAAACTGTTTTTT. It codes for CASSLGGLYLNEKLFF.

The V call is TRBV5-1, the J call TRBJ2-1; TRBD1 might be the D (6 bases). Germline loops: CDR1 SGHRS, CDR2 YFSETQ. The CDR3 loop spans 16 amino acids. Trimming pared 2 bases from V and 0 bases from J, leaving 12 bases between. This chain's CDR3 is CASSFLGQSSYNEQFF. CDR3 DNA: TGCGCCAGCAGCTTTCTCGGACAGAGCTCCTACAATGAGCAGTTCTTC.

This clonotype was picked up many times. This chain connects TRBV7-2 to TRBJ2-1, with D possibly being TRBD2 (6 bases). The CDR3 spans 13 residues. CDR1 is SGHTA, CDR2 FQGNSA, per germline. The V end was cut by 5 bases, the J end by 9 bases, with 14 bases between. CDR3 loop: CASSPRRGGEQFF. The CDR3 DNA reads TGTGCCAGCAGCCCGAGGAGGGGAGGTGAGCAGTTCTTC.

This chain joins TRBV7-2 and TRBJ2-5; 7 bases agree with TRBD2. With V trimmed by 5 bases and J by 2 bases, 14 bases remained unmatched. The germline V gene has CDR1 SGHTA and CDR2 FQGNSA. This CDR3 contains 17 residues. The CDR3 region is CASSLPVGRGVQETQYF. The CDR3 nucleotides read TGTGCCAGCAGCCTCCCCGTGGGACGGGGGGTTCAAGAGACCCAGTACTTC.

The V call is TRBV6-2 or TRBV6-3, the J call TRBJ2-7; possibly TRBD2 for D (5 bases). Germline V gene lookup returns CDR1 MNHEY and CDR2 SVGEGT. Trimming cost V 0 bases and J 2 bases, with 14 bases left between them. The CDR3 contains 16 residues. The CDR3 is CASSYSPDWVPYEQYF. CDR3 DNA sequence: TGTGCCAGCAGTTACTCGCCGGACTGGGTTCCCTACGAGCAGTACTTC.

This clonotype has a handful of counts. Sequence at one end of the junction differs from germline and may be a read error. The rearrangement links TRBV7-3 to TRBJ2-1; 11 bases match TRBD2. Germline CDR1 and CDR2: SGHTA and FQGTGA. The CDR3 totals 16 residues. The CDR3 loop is CASSLIPSGGYSEQFF. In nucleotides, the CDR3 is TGTGCCAGCAGCTTAATACCTAGCGGGGGGTACAGTGAGCAGTTCTTC.

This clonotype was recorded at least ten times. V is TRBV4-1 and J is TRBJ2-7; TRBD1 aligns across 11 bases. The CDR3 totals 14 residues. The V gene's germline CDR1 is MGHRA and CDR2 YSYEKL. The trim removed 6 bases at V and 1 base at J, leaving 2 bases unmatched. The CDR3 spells CASRWDRGSYEQYF. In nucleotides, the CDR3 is TGCGCCAGCAGATGGGACAGGGGGTCCTACGAGCAGTACTTC.

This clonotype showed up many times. CDR3 nucleotide sequence: TGTGCCAGCAAGCCTCGGGAGACAGATACGCAGTATTTT. Translation gives CASKPRETDTQYF. The rearrangement joins TRBV11-2 to TRBJ2-3; perhaps TRBD2 as D (6 bases). The germline V gene has CDR1 SGHAT and CDR2 FQNNGV. The ends were cut back, 7 bases at V and 3 bases at J, with 11 bases in the middle. There are 13 residues in the CDR3.

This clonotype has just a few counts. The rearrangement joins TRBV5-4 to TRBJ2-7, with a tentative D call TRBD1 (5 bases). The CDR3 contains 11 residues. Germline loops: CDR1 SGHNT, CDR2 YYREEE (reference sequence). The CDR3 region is CASSSSRARDV. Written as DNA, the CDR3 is TGTGCCAGCAGCTCATCCCGGGCCAGGGACGTC.

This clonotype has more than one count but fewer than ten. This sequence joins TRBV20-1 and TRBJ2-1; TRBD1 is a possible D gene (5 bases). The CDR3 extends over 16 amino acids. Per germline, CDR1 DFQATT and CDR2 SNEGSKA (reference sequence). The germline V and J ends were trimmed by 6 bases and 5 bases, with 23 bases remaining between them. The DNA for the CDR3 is TGCAGTGCCAGAACAGGTCCTAATACCCCGGACAATGAGCAGTTCTTC. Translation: CSARTGPNTPDNEQFF.

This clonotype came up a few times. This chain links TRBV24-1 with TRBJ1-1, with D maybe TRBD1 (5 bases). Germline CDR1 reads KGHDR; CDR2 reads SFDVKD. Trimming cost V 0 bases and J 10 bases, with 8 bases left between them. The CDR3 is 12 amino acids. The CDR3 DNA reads TGTGCCACCAGTGATTTGCAAGGGGCAGCTTTCTTT. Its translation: CATSDLQGAAFF.

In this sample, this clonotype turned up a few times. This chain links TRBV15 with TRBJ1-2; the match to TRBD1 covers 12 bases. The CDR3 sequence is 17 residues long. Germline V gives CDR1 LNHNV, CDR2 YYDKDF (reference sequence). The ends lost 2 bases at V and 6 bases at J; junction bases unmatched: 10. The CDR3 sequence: CATSRSPPGQGAHGYTF. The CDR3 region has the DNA TGTGCCACCAGCAGATCCCCACCGGGACAGGGGGCCCATGGCTACACCTTC.

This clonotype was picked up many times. The CDR3, as DNA: TGCGCCAGCAGCGAGAGTAGCGGGGCCTACAATGAGCAGTTCTTC. Amino acid sequence: CASSESSGAYNEQFF. The J gene is TRBJ2-1, the V gene TRBV5-1, with TRBD2 matching over 8 bases. The germline gives CDR1 SGHRS, CDR2 YFSETQ. This CDR3 region has 15 residues. V lost 4 bases to trimming and J lost 2 bases; unmatched junction nucleotides: 5.

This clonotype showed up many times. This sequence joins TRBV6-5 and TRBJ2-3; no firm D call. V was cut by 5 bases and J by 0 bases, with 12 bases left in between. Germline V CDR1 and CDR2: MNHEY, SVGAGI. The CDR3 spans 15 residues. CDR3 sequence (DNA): TGTGCCAGCAGTCCCTTGTTCACAAGCACAGATACGCAGTATTTT. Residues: CASSPLFTSTDTQYF.

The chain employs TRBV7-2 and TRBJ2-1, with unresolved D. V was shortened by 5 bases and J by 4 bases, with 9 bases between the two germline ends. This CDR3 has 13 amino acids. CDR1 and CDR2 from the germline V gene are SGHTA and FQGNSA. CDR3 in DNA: TGTGCCAGCAGCGAATCGCCATACAATGAGCAGTTCTTC. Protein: CASSESPYNEQFF.

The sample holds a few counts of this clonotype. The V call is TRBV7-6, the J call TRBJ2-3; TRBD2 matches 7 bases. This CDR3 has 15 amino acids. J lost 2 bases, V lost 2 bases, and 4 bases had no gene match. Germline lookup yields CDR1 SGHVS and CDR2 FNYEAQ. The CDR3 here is CASSLRRGDTDTQYF. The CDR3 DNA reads TGTGCCAGCAGCTTACGTCGGGGGGACACAGATACGCAGTATTTT.

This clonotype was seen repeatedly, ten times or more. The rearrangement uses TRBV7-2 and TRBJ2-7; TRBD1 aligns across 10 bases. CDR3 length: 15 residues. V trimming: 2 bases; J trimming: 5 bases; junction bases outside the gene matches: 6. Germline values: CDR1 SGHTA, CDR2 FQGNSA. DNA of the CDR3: TGTGCCAGCAGCTTAAGCCTGGACAGGGGGGACGAGCAGTACTTC. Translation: CASSLSLDRGDEQYF.